Presented here are 31 T cell receptor beta chains from one specimen sequenced in a study of blood T cell repertoires in COVID-19. TCRdb keeps only in-frame clones here, not all; method: immunoSEQ multiplex PCR. The sample holds about 230,000 clones; roughly 85% are singletons and the top ten take around 1%. Input material: peripheral blood. These receptor sequences come from a man aged 35 to 55 with acute or convalescent COVID-19.

This chain uses TRBV6-5 with TRBJ2-1, with 8 positions matching TRBD1. The CDR3 runs 13 residues. V gave up 7 bases and J gave up 5 bases; unmatched junction bases: 4. Germline V gene lookup returns CDR1 MNHEY and CDR2 SVGAGI. The DNA of the CDR3 is TGTGCCAGCACTCGGACAGGGCACAATGAGCAGTTCTTC. Translation: CASTRTGHNEQFF.

This chain uses TRBV9 with TRBJ1-2; weak D call: TRBD1 (5 bases). Per the germline V gene, CDR1 is SGDLS and CDR2 is YYNGEE. Trimming pared 3 bases from V and 3 bases from J, leaving 12 bases between. There are 14 residues in the CDR3. The CDR3 coding sequence is TGTGCCAGCAGCGGACAGCGTCAGGACTATGGCTACACCTTC. Its protein product is CASSGQRQDYGYTF.

The V gene is TRBV6-5, the J gene TRBJ1-2, with D perhaps TRBD1 (6 bases). Germline CDR1 and CDR2: MNHEY and SVGAGI. V was shortened by 1 base and J by 4 bases, with 13 bases between the two germline ends. The length of the CDR3 is 15 residues. The CDR3 coding sequence is TGTGCCAGCAGTTACTTCACAGACAGGCCCTATGGCTACACCTTC. Its translation: CASSYFTDRPYGYTF.

This chain connects TRBV24-1 to TRBJ2-7; 7 bases align to TRBD1. V dropped 7 bases and J dropped 2; count of bases not matched to a gene: 13. Germline V gene lookup returns CDR1 KGHDR and CDR2 SFDVKD. The CDR3 contains 16 residues. CDR3 sequence reads: CATSDGPGQTTYEQYF. DNA for the CDR3: TGTGCCACCAGCGACGGTCCGGGACAGACTACCTACGAGCAGTACTTC.

The V gene is TRBV10-3, the J gene TRBJ1-2; TRBD1 aligns across 7 bases. The CDR3 sequence is 11 residues long. Germline V lookup: CDR1 ENHRY, CDR2 SYGVKD. V lost 11 bases and J lost 3; bases outside the gene matches: 3. The CDR3 nucleotides read TGTGCCGCCGACAGGGACTATGGCTACACCTTC. Its translation is CAADRDYGYTF.

CDR3 nucleotide sequence: TGCGCCAGCAGTCACCCGGGACAGGGGATGTCCGGGGAGCTGTTTTTT. It yields the protein CASSHPGQGMSGELFF. This chain links TRBV23-1 with TRBJ2-2; 10 nucleotides agree with TRBD1. TRBV23-1 is noted as an ORF with a role that remains uncertain. This CDR3 contains 16 residues. The V segment lost 3 bases and the J segment 6 bases; nucleotides outside the gene matches: 7.

The rearrangement joins TRBV6-4 to TRBJ2-3; 10 nucleotides line up with TRBD2. Germline CDR1 is MRHNA and CDR2 is SNTAGT. V dropped 4 bases and J dropped 6; count of bases not matched to a gene: 7. CDR3 length: 15 residues. The chain's CDR3 is CASSAASGGMDTQYF. Written as DNA, the CDR3 is TGTGCCAGCAGTGCGGCTAGCGGGGGAATGGATACGCAGTATTTT.

Worth noting for this clone: The junction departs from germline at one end; a sequencing error may be responsible. This chain connects TRBV10-2 to TRBJ1-1, with a tentative D call TRBD1 (5 bases). The CDR3 consists of 12 residues. Per germline, CDR1 WSHSY and CDR2 SAAADI. The CDR3, as DNA: TGCGCCAGCAGTCGGACAAATACTGAACCTTTCTTT. It yields the protein CASSRTNTEPFF.

This clone was seen once. J is TRBJ1-2 and V is TRBV11-2; maybe TRBD1 (6 bases). CDR3 length: 13 amino acids. CDR1 and CDR2 (germline): SGHAT, FQNNGV. Trimming left V 1 base short and J 6 bases short, with 9 bases between. CDR3 residues: CASSLVAGDGYTF. The CDR3 DNA reads TGTGCCAGCAGCTTAGTGGCAGGGGATGGCTACACCTTC. Supplemented by reference TRBV11-2 and TRBJ1-2, the full variable domain reads EAGVAQSPRYKIIEKRQSVAFWCNPISGHATLYWYQQILGQGPKLLIQFQNNGVVDDSQLPKDRFSAERLKGVDSTLKIQPAKLEDSAVYLCASSLVAGDGYTFGSGTRLTVV.

The chain links TRBV11-1 to TRBJ2-5; 8 bases are shared with TRBD2. J gave up 5 bases and V 5 bases, and 13 bases lay outside the gene matches. Germline CDR1 reads SGHAT; CDR2 reads FQDESV (reference sequence). This CDR3 is built from 16 residues. CDR3 in DNA: TGTGCCAGCAGCCGTTCAGCGGGGGCTCCGAGGGAGACCCAGTACTTC. Its protein is CASSRSAGAPRETQYF. The full variable domain, in which reference TRBV11-1 and TRBJ2-5 provide the parts outside the CDR3, is EAEVAQSPRYKITEKSQAVAFWCDPISGHATLYWYRQILGQGPELLVQFQDESVVDDSQLPKDRFSAERLKGVDSTLKIQPAELGDSAMYLCASSRSAGAPRETQYFGPGTRLLVL.

The chain recombines TRBV7-6 with TRBJ1-2; 9 positions agree with TRBD1. CDR1 and CDR2 from the germline V gene are SGHVS and FNYEAQ. The CDR3 covers 18 residues. Trimming took 2 bases from V and 4 from J; bases not matched to a gene: 14. The CDR3 DNA reads as TGTGCCAGCAGCTTACATCGGGACAGGGTTGAGTTATCCTATGGCTACACCTTC. It translates to CASSLHRDRVELSYGYTF.

This chain links TRBV27 with TRBJ2-6; unclear D gene. The CDR3 length is 15 residues. The V gene lost 6 bases and the J gene lost 0 bases, with 9 bases spanning the gap. In germline, CDR1 is MNHEY, CDR2 SMNVEV (reference sequence). Here the CDR3 DNA reads TGTGCCAGCAGCCTCTACCCCTCTGGGGCCAACGTCCTGACTTTC. This encodes CASSLYPSGANVLTF.

J is TRBJ2-7 and V is TRBV3-1 (or the pseudogene TRBV3-2); perhaps TRBD1 as D (5 bases). CDR1 is LGHDT and CDR2 is YNNKEL in the germline V gene (reference sequence). The CDR3 contains 13 residues. Deletions cut 0 bases from V and 9 bases from J, with 12 bases between. The CDR3 nucleotides are TGTGCCAGCAGCCAAGATTACCAGGGCGGGCAGTACTTC. Translated: CASSQDYQGGQYF.

The CDR3 nucleotides are TGTGCCAGCTCACCCGGACAGAGAACAGCATACAATGAGCAGTTCTTC. Protein: CASSPGQRTAYNEQFF. The chain is built from TRBV18 and TRBJ2-1; a weak D match, TRBD1 (6 bases). Trimming left V 3 bases short and J 4 bases short, with 16 bases between. CDR1 KGHSH and CDR2 LQKENI come from the germline V gene. This CDR3 region has 16 residues.

This chain joins TRBV29-1 and TRBJ1-1; 8 bases are shared with TRBD1. V lost 4 bases to trimming and J lost 9 bases; unmatched junction nucleotides: 16. There are 15 residues in the CDR3. Germline V gene lookup returns CDR1 SQVTM and CDR2 ANQGSEA. CDR3 bases: TGCAGCGTTGGTTCTACGGGACAGGTCGCTGTTAAAGCTTTCTTT. Translated, it gives CSVGSTGQVAVKAFF. The variable domain in full, completed from reference TRBV29-1 and TRBJ1-1, reads SAVISQKPSRDICQRGTSLTIQCQVDSQVTMMFWYRQQPGQSLTLIATANQGSEATYESGFVIDKFPISRPNLTFSTLTVSNMSPEDSSIYLCSVGSTGQVAVKAFFGQGTRLTVV.

This chain joins TRBV3-1 (or the pseudogene TRBV3-2) and TRBJ2-1; D is unresolved. The CDR3 totals 15 residues. V gave up 2 bases and J gave up 1 base, with 9 bases separating them. Germline loops: CDR1 LGHDT, CDR2 YNNKEL (reference sequence). As DNA, the CDR3 is TGTGCCAGCAGCCAATCGACTCCTTCCTACAATGAGCAGTTCTTC. Translation gives CASSQSTPSYNEQFF.

The V call is TRBV5-4, the J call TRBJ2-3; D may be TRBD1 (6 bases). The V gene lost 6 bases and the J gene lost 1 base, with 15 bases spanning the gap. This CDR3 has 15 residues. Germline loops: CDR1 SGHNT, CDR2 YYREEE (reference sequence). As DNA, the CDR3 is TGTGCCAGCAATCTACAGGGAAGGGGCACAGATACGCAGTATTTT. Encoded protein: CASNLQGRGTDTQYF. Combining the CDR3 with reference TRBV5-4 and TRBJ2-3 gives the whole variable domain ETGVTQSPTHLIKTRGQQVTLRCSSQSGHNTVSWYQQALGQGPQFIFQYYREEENGRGNFPPRFSGLQFPNYSSELNVNALELDDSALYLCASNLQGRGTDTQYFGPGTRLTVL.

The chain combines TRBV11-2 with TRBJ1-3; TRBD1 aligns across 12 bases. Germline trimming cut 8 bases from V and 4 bases from J; bases unmatched to any gene: 6. Germline CDR1 SGHAT, CDR2 FQNNGV. The CDR3 spans 15 residues. In DNA form, the CDR3 reads TGTGCCAGCTCCGAGGGACAGGGGGCGGGAAACACCATATATTTT. Amino acids: CASSEGQGAGNTIYF.

V usage is TRBV6-6 and J usage is TRBJ2-3; the match to TRBD2 covers 9 bases. The CDR3 spans 15 residues. Trimming removed 9 bases from V and 1 base from J; junction bases left unmatched: 8. Germline assignment: CDR1 MNHNY and CDR2 SVGAGI (reference sequence). The CDR3 DNA reads as TGTGCCAGTACCGCGGGGGGGGCCGGCACAGATACGCAGTATTTT. Its protein product is CASTAGGAGTDTQYF.

This rearrangement joins TRBV19 to TRBJ1-4, with D tentatively TRBD1 (6 bases). V was pared by 9 bases and J by 4 bases, with 12 bases between. The CDR3 consists of 13 residues. Per the germline V gene, CDR1 is LNHDA and CDR2 is SQIVND (reference sequence). The CDR3 DNA is TGTGCCAGCCATACAGGGTATAATGAAAAACTGTTTTTT. This encodes CASHTGYNEKLFF.

CDR3 DNA sequence: TGTGCCAGCAGCTTAGTTACTGGGGCCAACGTCCTGACTTTC. Protein sequence: CASSLVTGANVLTF. The chain has TRBV7-9 and TRBJ2-6; D is uncertain. The CDR3 loop spans 14 amino acids. Germline V gene lookup returns CDR1 SEHNR and CDR2 FQNEAQ (reference sequence). V was pared by 1 base and J by 2 bases, with 3 bases between.

A few counts support this clone. The chain joins TRBV2 to TRBJ1-2; D uncertain. The CDR3 loop spans 15 amino acids. The germline V and J ends were trimmed by 3 bases and 6 bases, with 17 bases remaining between them. The germline CDR1 and CDR2 sequences are SNHLY and FYNNEI. The CDR3 reads CASSDMRVGGNGYTF. CDR3 bases: TGTGCCAGCAGTGATATGAGGGTAGGCGGCAATGGCTACACCTTC.

The chain links TRBV24-1 to TRBJ2-5; tentatively, D is TRBD1 (5 bases). Trimming removed 2 bases at V and 3 bases at J, with 9 bases between. Germline CDR1 reads KGHDR; CDR2 reads SFDVKD. The CDR3 is 14 residues long. The CDR3 DNA reads TGTGCCACCAGTGATTCCCAGGGCGAAGAGACCCAGTACTTC. Translated: CATSDSQGEETQYF.

This sequence joins TRBV5-1 and TRBJ1-1, with a possible D match to TRBD1 (6 bases). This CDR3 is built from 14 residues. Germline CDR1 and CDR2: SGHRS and YFSETQ. V lost 1 base and J 2 bases, leaving 9 bases between the germline ends. CDR3 residues: CASSLTGSNTEAFF. CDR3 nucleotides: TGCGCCAGCAGCTTGACAGGGTCAAACACTGAAGCTTTCTTT.

The rearrangement joins TRBV24-1 to TRBJ1-5, with D hard to call. The CDR3 consists of 14 residues. CDR1 KGHDR and CDR2 SFDVKD come from the germline V gene. Deletions cut 1 base from V and 7 bases from J, with 10 bases between. CDR3 amino acids: CATSDFISTQPQHF. For the CDR3, the DNA is TGTGCCACCAGTGATTTTATTAGTACCCAGCCCCAGCATTTT.

This clone was recorded only once. The gene calls are TRBV4-1 and TRBJ2-5; TRBD2 aligns across 12 bases. CDR3 size: 19 residues. V lost 3 bases, J lost 5 bases, and 16 bases stayed unmatched. Germline CDR1 MGHRA, CDR2 YSYEKL. CDR3 loop: CASSHPRLAGANPGETQYF. CDR3 nucleotides: TGCGCCAGCAGCCATCCCCGACTAGCGGGGGCCAACCCCGGGGAGACCCAGTACTTC.

The V call is TRBV18, the J call TRBJ1-3; TRBD1 is a possible D gene (6 bases). The CDR3 consists of 16 residues. Trimming took 3 bases from V and 0 from J, leaving 12 bases between them. Germline CDR1 is KGHSH and CDR2 is LQKENI. The CDR3 DNA follows: TGTGCCAGCTCACCTAGACAGGAACGCTCTGGAAACACCATATATTTT. It encodes CASSPRQERSGNTIYF. The variable domain in full, with the rest retrieved from reference TRBV18 and TRBJ1-3, is NAGVMQNPRHLVRRRGQEARLRCSPMKGHSHVYWYRQLPEEGLKFMVYLQKENIIDESGMPKERFSAEFPKEGPSILRIQQVVRGDSAAYFCASSPRQERSGNTIYFGEGSWLTVV.

The genes are TRBV10-3 and TRBJ2-1, with 14 bases that match TRBD2. The CDR3 contains 16 residues. Germline loops: CDR1 ENHRY, CDR2 SYGVKD. J gave up 7 bases and V 2 bases, and 4 bases lay outside the gene matches. The CDR3 loop is CAISERLAGGQNEQFF. The CDR3 nucleotides read TGTGCCATCAGTGAGCGACTAGCGGGGGGGCAGAATGAGCAGTTCTTC.

This rearrangement joins TRBV7-2 to TRBJ1-6, with unresolved D. Germline CDR1 and CDR2: SGHTA and FQGNSA. The CDR3 runs to 15 residues. Trimming cost V 1 base and J 7 bases, with 11 bases left between them. The DNA of the CDR3 is TGTGCCAGCAGCTTAGAAGGTGCGAGGAATTCACCCCTCCACTTT. As protein: CASSLEGARNSPLHF. The full variable domain, in which reference TRBV7-2 and TRBJ1-6 provide the parts outside the CDR3, is GAGVSQSPSNKVTEKGKDVELRCDPISGHTALYWYRQSLGQGLEFLIYFQGNSAPDKSGLPSDRFSAERTGGSVSTLTIQRTQQEDSAVYLCASSLEGARNSPLHFGNGTRLTVT.

The chain employs TRBV5-1 and TRBJ2-1; a weak D match, TRBD2 (7 bases). Germline assignment: CDR1 SGHRS and CDR2 YFSETQ. The CDR3 is made up of 11 amino acids. V lost 7 bases to trimming and J lost 8 bases, with 10 bases between them. As DNA, the CDR3 is TGCGCCAGCGGGGGGGCTTATGAGCAGTTCTTC. Protein: CASGGAYEQFF.

About this clone: Other DNA variants within this sample encode the same CDR3. The chain couples TRBV9 to TRBJ2-3; possibly TRBD2 for D (6 bases). CDR1 is SGDLS and CDR2 is YYNGEE in the germline V gene. CDR3 length: 13 residues. Trimming pared 0 bases from V and 6 bases from J, leaving 8 bases between. DNA for the CDR3: TGTGCCAGCAGCGTAGAGGGACTGGATACGCAGTATTTT. It yields the protein CASSVEGLDTQYF.